This TCR beta chain stems from a study of shared clonotypes between healthy human individuals. This clone was seen a single time. Its antigen remains unidentified. Study-level findings and limits: In this cohort, only blood was sampled, and tissue repertoires likely differ.

Germline CDR1 reads SGHRS; CDR2 reads YFSETQ. There are 16 residues in the CDR3. Trimming pared 4 bases from V and 1 base from J, leaving 15 bases between. As originally analysed: In the immunoSEQ data, sequences were junction-only and lacked quality scores, so filtering differed. Some clones are missing from TCRdb's copy, which holds only in-frame ones; the method was immunoSEQ multiplex PCR. V, J and clone size reflect that table, while D and trimming were determined from the DNA. The repertoire consists of more than 1.2 million clones, with approximately 98.5% occurring once and the leading ten covering 0.36%.

The sequence was collected from a man aged 30 to 39 in good health. Sequencing was done on a sample of naive CD4+ T cells sorted from blood. The sample's subset: CD45RA+ positively selected. The genes are TRBV5-1 and TRBJ1-3; D not resolved. The CDR3 DNA reads TGCGCCAGCAGCATCTCCGGACTCAGGTCTGGAAACACCATATATTTT. Protein sequence: CASSISGLRSGNTIYF.